Here is one T cell receptor beta chain with its context. Its specificity is not known. V was shortened by 5 bases and J by 9 bases, with 11 bases between the two germline ends. Germline V gene lookup returns CDR1 GTSNPN and CDR2 SVGIG (reference sequence). The CDR3 consists of 10 residues. This entry is derived from a study of CD8+ T cells in alopecia areata. The study's findings and limits: Scalp samples also yield sequences of resident alphabeta T cells from normal skin.

Reverse transcribed after extraction, RNA yielded cDNA as the sequencing template. TCRdb keeps only in-frame clones here, not all; method: immunoSEQ multiplex PCR. This table holds about 200,000 clones, around 62% found once. The chain links TRBV30 to TRBJ2-7; no definite D call. Source: CD4+ T cells sorted from blood, taken at week 0. The receptor comes from a human donor with alopecia areata. The CDR3 reads CAWGPNGQYF. The CDR3 nucleotides read TGTGCCTGGGGACCTAACGGGCAGTACTTC.